The clone carrying this T cell receptor (beta chain) was detected only a few times. Trimming stripped 4 bases from V and 3 bases from J, with 14 bases between. The CDR3 consists of 14 residues. The germline V gene encodes CDR1 SGDLS and CDR2 YYNGEE. This record comes from a study of beta chain features in type 1 diabetes. Isolated RNA was reverse transcribed in full, so expressed TCRB transcripts were sequenced. Method: immunoSEQ multiplex PCR; TCRdb's copy keeps in-frame clones and lacks some. The top ten clones hold approximately 0.44% of a sample with more than 300,000 clones, roughly 8% of them seen once.

This receptor was identified in a woman aged 18 to 35 in good health. J is TRBJ2-7 and V is TRBV9; D gene unclear. Source material: central memory CD4+ T cells from blood. As DNA, the CDR3 is TGTGCCAGCAGCATCCTCCCAGATTTCTACGAGCAGTACTTC. The encoded protein is CASSILPDFYEQYF.